The 30 T cell receptor beta chains presented below share a single source sample, sequenced in a study of cytomegalovirus exposure and HLA in healthy donors. Primers for the PCR totalled 60 Vbeta and 13 Jbeta. Sequencing used immunoSEQ multiplex PCR; TCRdb keeps in-frame clones, though not all of them. Altogether approximately 110,000 clones are present, approximately 72% being singletons, with the ten largest covering roughly 1.3%. Sequencing was performed on PBMCs. The receptor set was obtained from a man aged 25-40 years in good health and CMV-seronegative.

Here the CDR3 DNA reads TGTGCCACCAGCAGAGGAGAGAACACTGAAGCTTTCTTT. Amino acids: CATSRGENTEAFF. This sequence joins TRBV15 and TRBJ1-1; D is uncertain. The CDR3 is 13 amino acids. Trimming shortened V by 1 base and J by 1 base, and 4 bases separated the two germline ends. Germline CDR1 reads LNHNV; CDR2 reads YYDKDF (reference sequence).

The V and J genes are TRBV28 and TRBJ2-5; TRBD2 agrees at 10 bases. The last part of the DNA fits TRBJ2-7 better; the J call may be wrong. Germline V CDR1 and CDR2: MDHEN, SYDVKM. This CDR3 is 16 amino acids long. The chain's CDR3 is CASSRAAGGNYGEQYF. CDR3 nucleotides: TGTGCCAGCAGTCGAGCAGCGGGAGGGAACTATGGCGAGCAGTACTTC.

The chain uses TRBV7-9 and TRBJ2-2; 12 bases agree with TRBD1. Germline loops: CDR1 SEHNR, CDR2 FQNEAQ (reference sequence). The CDR3 has 15 residues. With 5 bases clipped from V and 7 bases from J, the junction kept 5 bases outside the gene matches. CDR3 DNA sequence: TGTGCCAGCAGCCCACGGGACAGGGGGCGCGGGGAGCTGTTTTTT. This sequence encodes CASSPRDRGRGELFF.

This chain links TRBV5-1 with TRBJ1-2, with a possible D match to TRBD1 (5 bases). The V gene lost 0 bases and the J gene lost 3 bases, with 6 bases spanning the gap. CDR1 SGHRS and CDR2 YFSETQ come from the germline V gene. The CDR3 is 13 amino acids. The CDR3 bases are TGCGCCAGCAGCTTGGACAGGCACTATGGCTACACCTTC. Translating it yields CASSLDRHYGYTF.

The chain links TRBV19 to TRBJ1-2, with D unclear. The CDR3 runs 16 residues. Germline CDR1 LNHDA, CDR2 SQIVND (reference sequence). V lost 0 bases, J lost 1 base, and 12 bases lay in between. CDR3 DNA sequence: TGTGCCAGTAGTATAGAAGGTGCGGGTCATAACTATGGCTACACCTTC. Amino acid sequence: CASSIEGAGHNYGYTF.

The table lists this clone with a count of one. The chain is built from TRBV5-6 and TRBJ2-7, with D possibly TRBD1 on 6 matching bases. The CDR3 covers 12 residues. Trimming took off 3 bases at V and 4 bases at J, with 8 bases between the two ends. CDR1 and CDR2 (germline): SGHDT, YYEEEE. The CDR3 sequence is CASSSQGYEQYF. CDR3 in DNA: TGTGCCAGCAGCTCCCAGGGGTACGAGCAGTACTTC.

The V call is TRBV6-4, the J call TRBJ2-3; a possible D gene is TRBD1 (5 bases). Germline lookup yields CDR1 MRHNA and CDR2 SNTAGT. The ends were cut back, 2 bases at V and 4 bases at J, with 10 bases in the middle. The CDR3 runs 14 residues. The CDR3 DNA reads as TGTGCCAGCAGTGACAGGGGCGCTCCAGATACGCAGTATTTT. Amino acids: CASSDRGAPDTQYF.

The chain has TRBV9 and TRBJ2-1, with D maybe TRBD1 (5 bases). CDR3 length: 13 residues. Germline V gene lookup returns CDR1 SGDLS and CDR2 YYNGEE. With 4 bases removed from V and 8 bases from J, the gap between germline ends came to 13 bases. In DNA form, the CDR3 reads TGTGCCAGCAGCAGGGGCAGTTGGGATGAGCAGTTCTTC. This translates into CASSRGSWDEQFF. Variable domain in full (rest from reference TRBV9 and TRBJ2-1): DSGVTQTPKHLITATGQRVTLRCSPRSGDLSVYWYQQSLDQGLQFLIQYYNGEERAKGNILERFSAQQFPDLHSELNLSSLELGDSALYFCASSRGSWDEQFFGPGTRLTVL.

The chain links TRBV19 to TRBJ1-2; a possible D gene is TRBD1 (5 bases). Trimming left V 5 bases short and J 0 bases short, with 7 bases between. The germline CDR1 and CDR2 sequences are LNHDA and SQIVND (reference sequence). The CDR3 sequence is 13 residues long. The CDR3 nucleotides are TGTGCCAGTAGTTGGGGCCCTAACTATGGCTACACCTTC. Translation: CASSWGPNYGYTF.

This clone was found a few times. The chain combines TRBV20-1 with TRBJ2-5, with D unresolved. V lost 4 bases, J lost 3 bases, and 6 bases lay in between. Germline V gene data show CDR1 as DFQATT and CDR2 as SNEGSKA (reference sequence). CDR3 length equals 11 residues. CDR3 sequence (DNA): TGCAGTGCTAAAGATAAAGAGACCCAGTACTTC. Its translation is CSAKDKETQYF.

This clone was observed a few times. The gene calls are TRBV5-4 and TRBJ2-1; 12 bases map to TRBD2. V gave up 3 bases and J gave up 8 bases; unmatched junction bases: 15. Germline lookup yields CDR1 SGHNT and CDR2 YYREEE (reference sequence). This CDR3 has 18 residues. The CDR3, as DNA: TGTGCCAGCAGCTCGCCGGGACTAGCGGGCGTAGGTTTGGATGAGCAGTTCTTC. Its translation: CASSSPGLAGVGLDEQFF.

This rearrangement joins TRBV9 to TRBJ1-4; D is uncertain. V was trimmed by 0 bases and J by 1 base, leaving 13 bases between them. The CDR3 totals 17 residues. The germline gives CDR1 SGDLS, CDR2 YYNGEE. DNA for the CDR3: TGTGCCAGCAGCGTAGAGGGCAGTAGCGGAACTAATGAAAAACTGTTTTTT. It yields the protein CASSVEGSSGTNEKLFF.

This chain connects TRBV6-1 to TRBJ1-1; 7 bases agree with TRBD1. V was pared by 3 bases and J by 7 bases, with 20 bases of the junction left unmatched. The CDR3 length is 18 residues. From germline, CDR1 is MNHNS and CDR2 SASEGT. As DNA, the CDR3 is TGTGCCAGCAGTGATCTGTATCCCCGGGACAGCAGACCCAATGAAGCTTTCTTT. The encoded protein is CASSDLYPRDSRPNEAFF.

The rearrangement joins TRBV7-2 to TRBJ2-4, with 9 bases aligning to TRBD2. This CDR3 has 17 residues. V lost 4 bases and J lost 0; bases outside the gene matches: 7. The germline V gene encodes CDR1 SGHTA and CDR2 FQGNSA. CDR3 sequence (DNA): TGTGCCAGCAGCTCGCATAGCGGGGGACCAGCCAAAAACATTCAGTACTTC. It is translated as CASSSHSGGPAKNIQYF.

The V call is TRBV5-4, the J call TRBJ2-4, with a tentative D call TRBD2 (5 bases). Germline V lookup: CDR1 SGHNT, CDR2 YYREEE (reference sequence). V was pared by 5 bases and J by 1 base, with 13 bases between. The CDR3 extends over 15 amino acids. In DNA, the CDR3 is TGTGCCAGCAGTGAAGGAGGCGGGGCCAAAAACATTCAGTACTTC. Translating it yields CASSEGGGAKNIQYF.

This clone was detected only a few times. The chain recombines TRBV11-2 with TRBJ2-3; TRBD2 might be the D (5 bases). The CDR3 runs 14 residues. Germline V gene lookup returns CDR1 SGHAT and CDR2 FQNNGV. The germline V and J ends were trimmed by 7 bases and 4 bases, with 15 bases remaining between them. The CDR3 reads CASTEGLVPDTQYF. The CDR3 nucleotides read TGTGCCAGCACCGAGGGCCTTGTGCCAGATACGCAGTATTTT.

The chain is built from TRBV6-5 and TRBJ1-1, with D tentatively TRBD1 (5 bases). Germline CDR1 reads MNHEY; CDR2 reads SVGAGI. This CDR3 has 13 amino acids. V shed 4 bases and J shed 4 bases, with 10 bases lying between them. CDR3 in amino acids: CASSSQGVTEAFF. The CDR3, as DNA: TGTGCCAGCAGTTCCCAGGGCGTCACTGAAGCTTTCTTT.

The chain has TRBV7-9 and TRBJ1-1; D is ambiguous. The CDR3 sequence is 16 residues long. V lost 0 bases, J lost 2 bases, and 13 bases lay in between. Germline V gives CDR1 SEHNR, CDR2 FQNEAQ (reference sequence). CDR3 amino acids: CASSLAIAATNTEAFF. The CDR3, as DNA: TGTGCCAGCAGCTTAGCTATAGCAGCAACTAACACTGAAGCTTTCTTT. The whole variable domain, filled in from reference TRBV7-9 and TRBJ1-1, reads DTGVSQNPRHKITKRGQNVTFRCDPISEHNRLYWYRQTLGQGPEFLTYFQNEAQLEKSRLLSDRFSAERPKGSFSTLEIQRTEQGDSAMYLCASSLAIAATNTEAFFGQGTRLTVV.

This chain joins TRBV12-5 and TRBJ1-2; D not certain. V dropped 1 base and J dropped 0 bases, with 6 bases sitting between them. Germline CDR1 reads LGHNT; CDR2 reads FRNRAP. This CDR3 has 14 amino acids. CDR3 DNA: TGTGCTAGTGGTTTGGAAAGAGCTAACTATGGCTACACCTTC. Residues: CASGLERANYGYTF.

The chain links TRBV6-6 to TRBJ2-1; the match to TRBD2 covers 14 bases. J lost 6 bases, V lost 7 bases, and 8 bases had no gene match. The CDR3 runs 16 residues. Germline lookup yields CDR1 MNHNY and CDR2 SVGAGI (reference sequence). The CDR3 DNA reads TGTGCCAGCATTAAATCCGGGACTAGCGGGAGCAATGAGCAGTTCTTC. Residues: CASIKSGTSGSNEQFF.

The table lists this clone with a few counts. This chain connects TRBV21-1 to TRBJ1-2; the table's D gene call, TRBD1, was not cross checked with the DNA. TRBV21-1 has pseudogene status. The CDR3 spans 17 residues. The CDR3: CASSKGPPATNDDGYTF. CDR3 bases: TGTGCCAGCAGCAAAGGCCCTCCCGCGACAAACGACGATGGCTACACCTTC.

The rearrangement uses TRBV27 and TRBJ1-3, with 7 bases that match TRBD1. The V gene end was trimmed by 2 bases and the J gene end by 3 bases; junction bases not matched to a gene: 7. The CDR3 spans 16 residues. Germline-derived CDR1 and CDR2 are MNHEY and SMNVEV (reference sequence). Here the CDR3 reads CASSLGGGAFGNTIYF. CDR3 nucleotides: TGTGCCAGCAGTTTAGGAGGGGGCGCTTTTGGAAACACCATATATTTT.

The chain combines TRBV2 with TRBJ2-2, with TRBD2 as a possible D gene (7 bases). Trimming removed 6 bases at V and 5 bases at J, with 19 bases between. The germline gives CDR1 SNHLY, CDR2 FYNNEI. This CDR3 has 16 amino acids. The chain's CDR3 is CASRRGGGSRTGELFF. DNA of the CDR3: TGTGCCAGCAGGCGGGGAGGGGGTTCGAGAACCGGGGAGCTGTTTTTT.

This clone has just a few counts. The chain joins TRBV7-9 to TRBJ2-7; 11 nucleotides line up with TRBD2. This CDR3 has 15 amino acids. Germline values: CDR1 SEHNR, CDR2 FQNEAQ (reference sequence). V trimming: 3 bases; J trimming: 3 bases; junction bases outside the gene matches: 4. The CDR3 loop reads CASSFTGLAGYEQYF. Written as DNA, the CDR3 is TGTGCCAGCAGCTTTACCGGACTAGCGGGCTACGAGCAGTACTTC.

This chain joins TRBV6-1 and TRBJ2-3; tentatively, D is TRBD2 (6 bases). The germline gives CDR1 MNHNS, CDR2 SASEGT. This CDR3 comprises 16 residues. The ends were cut back, 0 bases at V and 2 bases at J, with 12 bases in the middle. CDR3 loop: CASSEAVADYTDTQYF. CDR3 DNA: TGTGCCAGCAGTGAAGCTGTAGCGGATTACACAGATACGCAGTATTTT.

This clone was seen more than once but under ten times. The chain couples TRBV6-5 to TRBJ2-6, with a weak D call TRBD1 (5 bases). In germline, CDR1 is MNHEY, CDR2 SVGAGI. The CDR3 spans 15 residues. Between the trimmed V and J ends, which lost 5 bases and 4 bases, there was a span of 12 bases. CDR3 bases: TGTGCCAGCAGTCCTAGGGGCCTCGGGGCCAACGTCCTGACTTTC. It specifies CASSPRGLGANVLTF.

The chain employs TRBV5-1 and TRBJ1-1; 8 bases align to TRBD1. Germline CDR1 reads SGHRS; CDR2 reads YFSETQ. The CDR3 consists of 14 residues. J was trimmed by 1 base and V by 3 bases; bases with no gene match: 2. The CDR3 region has the DNA TGCGCCAGCAGCTCGACAGGGGAGAACACTGAAGCTTTCTTT. The encoded protein is CASSSTGENTEAFF.

In this sample, this clone turned up a few times. The chain joins TRBV4-1 to TRBJ1-2; 10 nucleotides agree with TRBD1. Looked up from germline, CDR1 is MGHRA and CDR2 is YSYEKL. This CDR3 spans 14 amino acids. Trimming at V came to 5 bases and at J to 8 bases, leaving 8 bases not matched to a gene. As DNA, the CDR3 is TGCGCCAGCAGCAAAGGGACAGGGGCTAAAGGCTACACCTTC. This encodes CASSKGTGAKGYTF.

The rearrangement links TRBV2 to TRBJ1-4; possible D gene TRBD1, 6 bases. This CDR3 is built from 14 residues. The V end lost 3 bases, the J end lost 8 bases, and 13 bases lay between the germline ends. The germline V gene has CDR1 SNHLY and CDR2 FYNNEI. The CDR3 here is CASSDQGRGEKLFF. CDR3 in DNA: TGTGCCAGCAGTGATCAGGGGCGGGGGGAAAAACTGTTTTTT.

The V and J genes are TRBV4-1 and TRBJ2-5, with D maybe TRBD1 (6 bases). This CDR3 has 14 residues. The V gene's germline CDR1 is MGHRA and CDR2 YSYEKL. V dropped 0 bases and J dropped 5 bases, with 10 bases sitting between them. For the CDR3, the DNA is TGCGCCAGCAGCCAAGATCCAGGGGAGGAGACCCAGTACTTC. This translates into CASSQDPGEETQYF.